The source of this TCR beta chain is a study of cytomegalovirus exposure and HLA in healthy donors. 60 Vbeta and 13 Jbeta primers were used in PCR. TCRdb keeps only in-frame clones here, not all; method: immunoSEQ multiplex PCR. This sample has roughly 150,000 clones, with about 80% found just once. V shed 8 bases, J shed 0 bases, and the junction held 13 bases outside the gene matches. CDR3 length equals 19 residues. Germline V gives CDR1 SGHTA, CDR2 FQGNSA. The sequence derives from a male donor in good health and CMV-seronegative. Sequenced: PBMCs. The chain combines TRBV7-2 with TRBJ2-6, with TRBD1 matching over 10 bases. The CDR3 bases are TGTGCCAGCCGGGACCCCACGGGGACAGGGGACTCTGGGGCCAACGTCCTGACTTTC. This translates into CASRDPTGTGDSGANVLTF. The complete variable domain, with remaining parts taken from reference TRBV7-2 and TRBJ2-6, reads GAGVSQSPSNKVTEKGKDVELRCDPISGHTALYWYRQSLGQGLEFLIYFQGNSAPDKSGLPSDRFSAERTGGSVSTLTIQRTQQEDSAVYLCASRDPTGTGDSGANVLTFGAGSRLTVL.